This TCR beta chain emerged from a study of T cell responses to AZD1222 COVID-19 vaccine. Study observations and caveats: Repertoire sampling occurred only after the peak T cell response. Donors were largely white British and mainly female; clonal diversity was possibly underestimated. At baseline, just 5 or 6 AZD1222 recipients tested seropositive.

The ends were cut back, 0 bases at V and 1 base at J, with 4 bases in the middle. Germline V gene sequence: CDR1 SGHNT, CDR2 YYREEE (reference sequence). The CDR3 length is 13 residues. Sequenced by immunoSEQ multiplex PCR; TCRdb stores in-frame clones only, minus some. The profile shows about 120,000 clones, over 85% of them singletons. About this clone: Its antigen remains unidentified.

The V gene is TRBV5-4, the J gene TRBJ1-2, with D hard to call. This receptor was taken from an adult in good health. This specimen consisted of peripheral blood, obtained on day 0 of AZD1222 vaccination. CDR3 sequence: CASSLGLNYGYTF. CDR3 DNA sequence: TGTGCCAGCAGCTTGGGGCTTAACTATGGCTACACCTTC.